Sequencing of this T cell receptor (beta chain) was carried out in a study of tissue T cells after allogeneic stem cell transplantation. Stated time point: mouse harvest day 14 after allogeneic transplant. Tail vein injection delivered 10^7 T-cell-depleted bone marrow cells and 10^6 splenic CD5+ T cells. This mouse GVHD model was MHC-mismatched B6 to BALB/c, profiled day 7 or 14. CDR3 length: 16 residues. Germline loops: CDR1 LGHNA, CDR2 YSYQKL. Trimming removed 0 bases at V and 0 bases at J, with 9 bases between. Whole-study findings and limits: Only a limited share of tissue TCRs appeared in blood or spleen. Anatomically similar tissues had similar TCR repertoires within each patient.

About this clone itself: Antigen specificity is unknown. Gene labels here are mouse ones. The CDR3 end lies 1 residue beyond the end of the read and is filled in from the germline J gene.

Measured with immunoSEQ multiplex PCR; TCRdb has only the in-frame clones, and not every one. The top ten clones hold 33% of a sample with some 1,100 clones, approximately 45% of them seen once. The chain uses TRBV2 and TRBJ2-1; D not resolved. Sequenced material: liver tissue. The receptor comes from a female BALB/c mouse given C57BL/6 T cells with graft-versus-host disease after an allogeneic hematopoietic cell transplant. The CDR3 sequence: CASSQDTFLNYAEQFF. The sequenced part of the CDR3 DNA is TGTGCCAGCAGCCAAGATACCTTCCTTAACTATGCTGAGCAGTTC.